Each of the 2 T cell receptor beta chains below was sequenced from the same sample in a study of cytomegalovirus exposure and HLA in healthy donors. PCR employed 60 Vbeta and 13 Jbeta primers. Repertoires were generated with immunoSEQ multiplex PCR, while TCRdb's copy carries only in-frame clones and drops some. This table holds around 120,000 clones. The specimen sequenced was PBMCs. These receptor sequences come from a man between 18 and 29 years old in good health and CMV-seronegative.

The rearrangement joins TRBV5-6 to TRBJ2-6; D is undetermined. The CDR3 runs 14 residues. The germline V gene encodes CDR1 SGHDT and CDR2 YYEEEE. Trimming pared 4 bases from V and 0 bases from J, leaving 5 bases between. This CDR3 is CASSPLSGANVLTF. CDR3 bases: TGTGCCAGCAGCCCTCTCTCTGGGGCCAACGTCCTGACTTTC.

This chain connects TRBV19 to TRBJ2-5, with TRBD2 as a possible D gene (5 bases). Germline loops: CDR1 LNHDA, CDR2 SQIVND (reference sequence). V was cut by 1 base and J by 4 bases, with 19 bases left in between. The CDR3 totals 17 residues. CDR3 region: CASSIGTFQIRGETQYF. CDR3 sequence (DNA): TGTGCCAGTAGTATAGGAACCTTCCAAATCCGGGGAGAGACCCAGTACTTC.